This T cell receptor (beta chain) was observed in a study of siplizumab effects on memory and regulatory T cells. Trimming stripped 6 bases from V and 7 bases from J, with 16 bases between. There are 13 residues in the CDR3. Germline values: CDR1 WSHSY, CDR2 SAAADI. Worth noting for this clone: Antigen specificity is unknown.

Regarding the study as a whole: Suppressive activity of Tregs proliferating in siplizumab cultures remained unconfirmed.

Some clones are missing from TCRdb's copy, which holds only in-frame ones; the method was immunoSEQ multiplex PCR. The table has roughly 100,000 clones, 80% to 95% seen once. The receptor was isolated from a human donor in good health. Sequencing was done on a sample of CD4+ T cells sorted from blood. V and J are TRBV10-2 and TRBJ2-7; D is perhaps TRBD1 (5 bases). The CDR3 protein is CASSYDGHSEQYF. The CDR3 region has the DNA TGCGCCAGCAGCTATGATGGACATTCGGAGCAGTACTTC.